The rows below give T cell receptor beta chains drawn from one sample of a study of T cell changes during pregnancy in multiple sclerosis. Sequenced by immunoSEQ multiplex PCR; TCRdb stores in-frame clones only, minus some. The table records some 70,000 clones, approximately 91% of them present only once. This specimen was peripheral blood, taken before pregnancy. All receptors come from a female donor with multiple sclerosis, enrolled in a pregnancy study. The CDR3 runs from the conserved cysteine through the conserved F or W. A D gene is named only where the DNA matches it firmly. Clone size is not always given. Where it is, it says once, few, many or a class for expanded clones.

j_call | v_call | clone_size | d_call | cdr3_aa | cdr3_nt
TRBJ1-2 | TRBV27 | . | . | CASRKSRTSNNYGYTF | TGTGCCAGCCGTAAATCGCGGACATCGAATAACTATGGCTACACCTTC
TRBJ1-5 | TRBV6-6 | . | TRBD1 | CASSARGGQGGQPQHF | TGTGCCAGCAGCGCCCGGGGTGGACAGGGGGGACAGCCCCAGCATTTT
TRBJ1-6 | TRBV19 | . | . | CASRNRVWDNSPLHF | TGTGCCAGTAGAAACAGGGTTTGGGATAATTCACCCCTCCACTTT
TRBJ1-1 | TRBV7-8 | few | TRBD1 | CASRRGGTGPGAFF | TGTGCCAGCAGGAGAGGGGGGACAGGCCCAGGGGCTTTCTTT
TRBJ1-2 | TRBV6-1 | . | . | CASRKAGHYGYTF | TGTGCCAGCAGGAAAGCAGGGCACTATGGCTACACCTTC
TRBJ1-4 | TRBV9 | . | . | CASTLGGANEKLFF | TGTGCCAGCACCCTAGGGGGGGCGAATGAAAAACTGTTTTTT
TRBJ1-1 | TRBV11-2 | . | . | CASSNGSGQNTEAFF | TGTGCCAGCAGCAACGGATCGGGACAGAACACTGAAGCTTTCTTT
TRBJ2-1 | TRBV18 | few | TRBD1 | CASSPGTGYNEQFF | TGTGCCAGCTCACCAGGGACAGGGTACAATGAGCAGTTCTTC
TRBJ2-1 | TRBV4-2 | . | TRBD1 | CASSPETGVSYNEQFF | TGTGCCAGCAGCCCAGAAACAGGGGTTTCCTACAATGAGCAGTTCTTC
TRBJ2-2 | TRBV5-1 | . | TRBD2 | CASSFILAGGKAGGELFF | TGCGCCAGCAGCTTTATTCTAGCGGGGGGGAAGGCTGGCGGGGAGCTGTTTTTT
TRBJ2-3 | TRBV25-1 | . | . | CASGAPTADTQYF | TGTGCCAGCGGAGCGCCAACCGCAGATACGCAGTATTTT
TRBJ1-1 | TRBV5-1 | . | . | CASSLTVMEEAFF | TGCGCCAGCAGCCTGACTGTAATGGAGGAAGCTTTCTTT
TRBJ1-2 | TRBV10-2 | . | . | CASSPDSYGYTF | TGCGCCAGCAGTCCAGACAGTTATGGCTACACCTTC
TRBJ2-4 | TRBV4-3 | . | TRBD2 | CASSFSAGGGNIQYF | TGCGCCAGCAGCTTCTCCGCCGGGGGGGGAAACATTCAGTACTTC
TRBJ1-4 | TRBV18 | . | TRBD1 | CASSPVGQGDFLFF | TGTGCCAGCTCACCCGTCGGGCAGGGGGATTTCCTGTTTTTT
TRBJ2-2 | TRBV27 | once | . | CASSQQGNTGELFF | TGTGCCAGCAGTCAACAGGGTAATACCGGGGAGCTGTTTTTT
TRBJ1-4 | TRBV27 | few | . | CASSSLPGSGQEKLFF | TGTGCCAGCAGTTCTCTCCCCGGATCAGGTCAGGAAAAACTGTTTTTT
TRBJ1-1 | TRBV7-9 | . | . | CASSRGGGNSGNTEAFF | TGTGCCAGCAGCCGCGGCGGGGGTAATTCGGGGAACACTGAAGCTTTCTTT
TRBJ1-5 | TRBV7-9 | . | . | CASSQDSAYQPQHF | TGTGCCAGCAGCCAGGACAGTGCGTATCAGCCCCAGCATTTT
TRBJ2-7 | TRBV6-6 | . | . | CASRQEYAYEQYF | TGTGCCAGCAGGCAAGAGTATGCCTACGAGCAGTACTTC
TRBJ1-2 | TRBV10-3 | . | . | CAISSTGNYGYTF | TGTGCCATCAGTTCGACAGGCAACTATGGCTACACCTTC
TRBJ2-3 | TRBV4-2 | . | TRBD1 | CASSQPQGASTDTQYF | TGTGCCAGCAGCCAACCCCAGGGGGCTAGCACAGATACGCAGTATTTT
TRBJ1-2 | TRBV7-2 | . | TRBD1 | CASSAGTGILASNYGYTF | TGTGCCAGCAGCGCCGGGACAGGGATACTCGCTTCAAACTATGGCTACACCTTC
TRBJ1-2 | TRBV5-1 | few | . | CASSYRDRYGYTF | TGCGCCAGCAGTTACAGGGACCGCTATGGCTACACCTTC
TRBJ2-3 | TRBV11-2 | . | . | CASSFVGLSTDTQYF | TGTGCCAGCAGCTTTGTAGGACTCAGCACAGATACGCAGTATTTT
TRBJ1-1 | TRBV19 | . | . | CASSLRAVQGAFF | TGTGCCAGTTCTCTCAGGGCGGTGCAAGGAGCTTTCTTT
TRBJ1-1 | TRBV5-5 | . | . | CASSLAVNTEAFF | TGTGCCAGCAGCTTGGCAGTGAACACTGAAGCTTTCTTT
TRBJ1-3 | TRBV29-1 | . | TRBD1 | CSVVGTGVKDGNTIYF | TGCAGCGTTGTCGGGACAGGGGTTAAGGATGGAAACACCATATATTTT
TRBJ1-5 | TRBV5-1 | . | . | CASSLQGGNQPQHF | TGCGCCAGCAGCTTACAGGGAGGCAATCAGCCCCAGCATTTT
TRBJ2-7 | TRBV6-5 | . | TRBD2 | CASTSGRGFYEQYF | TGTGCCAGCACTTCCGGGAGGGGATTCTACGAGCAGTACTTC
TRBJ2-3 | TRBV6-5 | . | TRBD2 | CASSYFSGSPDTQYF | TGTGCCAGCAGTTACTTTAGCGGGAGTCCCGATACGCAGTATTTT
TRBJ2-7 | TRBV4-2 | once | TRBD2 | CASSPEERGPYEQYF | TGTGCCAGCAGCCCCGAGGAGCGGGGGCCCTACGAGCAGTACTTC
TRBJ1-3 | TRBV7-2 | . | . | CASSLVAGPNSGNTIYF | TGTGCCAGCAGCTTAGTCGCAGGTCCCAACTCTGGAAACACCATATATTTT
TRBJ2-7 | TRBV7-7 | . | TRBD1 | CASSPGSGQGPPEQYF | TGTGCCAGCAGCCCAGGGTCGGGACAGGGGCCACCCGAGCAGTACTTC
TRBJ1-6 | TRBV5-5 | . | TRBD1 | CASSLGVGGTAYSPLHF | TGTGCCAGCAGCTTGGGTGTTGGTGGGACAGCCTATTCACCCCTCCACTTT
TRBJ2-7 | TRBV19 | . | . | CASSGDGSGTVYEQYF | TGTGCCAGTAGTGGAGACGGATCGGGAACGGTCTACGAGCAGTACTTC
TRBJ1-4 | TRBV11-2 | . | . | CASSPAASATNEKLFF | TGTGCCAGCAGCCCCGCCGCCAGTGCAACTAATGAAAAACTGTTTTTT
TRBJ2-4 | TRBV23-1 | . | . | CASSQYRVPSF | TGCGCCAGCAGTCAATACCGGGTCCCGTCCTTC
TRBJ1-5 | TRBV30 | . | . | CAWSGEGWIQPQHF | TGTGCCTGGAGTGGGGAGGGATGGATTCAGCCCCAGCATTTT
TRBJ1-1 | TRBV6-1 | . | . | CASSEGAGNTEAFF | TGTGCCAGCAGTGAAGGGGCGGGGAACACTGAAGCTTTCTTT
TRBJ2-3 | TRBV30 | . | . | CAWSVGSSASTDTQYF | TGTGCCTGGAGTGTAGGGAGCAGCGCTAGCACAGATACGCAGTATTTT
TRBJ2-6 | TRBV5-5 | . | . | CASSIGQLSGANVLTF | TGTGCCAGCAGCATCGGACAGCTCTCTGGGGCCAACGTCCTGACTTTC
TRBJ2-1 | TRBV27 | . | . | CASSLQGQGYNEQFF | TGTGCCAGCAGTCTACAGGGCCAGGGGTACAATGAGCAGTTCTTC
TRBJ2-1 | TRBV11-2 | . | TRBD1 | CASSDPVVTRDRGYNEQFF | TGTGCCAGCAGCGATCCCGTCGTTACACGGGACAGGGGTTACAATGAGCAGTTCTTC
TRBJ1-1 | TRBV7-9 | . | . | CASSFLLEDTEAFF | TGTGCCAGCAGCTTCCTCCTAGAGGACACTGAAGCTTTCTTT
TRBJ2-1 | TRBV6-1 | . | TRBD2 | CASSEDPPASGTDNEQFF | TGTGCCAGCAGTGAAGACCCCCCCGCCAGCGGGACGGACAATGAGCAGTTCTTC
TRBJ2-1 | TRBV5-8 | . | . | CASSPLASYEQFF | TGTGCCAGCAGCCCCCTAGCTAGTTATGAGCAGTTCTTC
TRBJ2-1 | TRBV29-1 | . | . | CSVTSTYNEQFF | TGCAGCGTAACTAGTACCTACAATGAGCAGTTCTTC
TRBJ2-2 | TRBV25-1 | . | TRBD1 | CASSDPGTGVEELFF | TGTGCCAGCAGTGACCCCGGGACAGGGGTGGAGGAGCTGTTTTTT
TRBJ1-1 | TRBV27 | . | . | CASSSLEGTEAFF | TGTGCCAGCAGTTCCCTGGAGGGCACTGAAGCTTTCTTT
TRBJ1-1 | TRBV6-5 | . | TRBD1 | CASSYHGQGGTEAFF | TGTGCCAGCAGTTACCATGGACAGGGAGGAACTGAAGCTTTCTTT
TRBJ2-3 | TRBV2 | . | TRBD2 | CASIFGLAGNTDTQYF | TGTGCCAGCATTTTCGGACTAGCGGGCAACACAGATACGCAGTATTTT
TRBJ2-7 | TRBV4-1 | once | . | CASSGTEAYEQYF | TGCGCCTCTTCCGGGACTGAGGCCTACGAGCAGTACTTC